These 31 T cell receptor beta chains were all obtained from the same sample, sequenced in a study of tumor T cells in aggressive B-cell lymphoma. Assay used: immunoSEQ multiplex PCR; TCRdb lists only in-frame clones, some missing. Here the sample spans around 6,100 clones, approximately 86% being singletons. Source material: tumor tissue. The source of these receptors is an adult with diffuse large B cell lymphoma. Some clones in this sample may be carry-over from other donors' samples.

This rearrangement joins TRBV4-3 to TRBJ2-3, with 7 bases lining up with TRBD1. This CDR3 region has 21 residues. The trim removed 0 bases at V and 0 bases at J, leaving 18 bases unmatched. Germline assignment: CDR1 LGHNA and CDR2 YSLEER. The CDR3 is CASSQEAPYILGQESTDTQYF. DNA of the CDR3: TGCGCCAGCAGCCAAGAGGCTCCCTATATCCTCGGACAGGAAAGCACAGATACGCAGTATTTT.

The rearrangement links TRBV11-2 to TRBJ2-5; D perhaps matches TRBD2 (6 bases). V lost 0 bases and J lost 5, with 16 bases in between. CDR3 length: 16 amino acids. The germline CDR1 and CDR2 sequences are SGHAT and FQNNGV. The CDR3: CASSLEISGSRETQYF. Written as DNA, the CDR3 is TGTGCCAGCAGCTTAGAGATCTCCGGGAGCAGGGAGACCCAGTACTTC.

The V call is TRBV4-2, the J call TRBJ1-2; D uncertain. Trimming took 6 bases from V and 0 from J, leaving 8 bases between them. CDR3 length equals 13 residues. Germline V gives CDR1 LGHNA, CDR2 YNFKEQ. In nucleotides, the CDR3 is TGTGCCAGCAGTCCCTATGCTAACTATGGCTACACCTTC. Protein sequence: CASSPYANYGYTF.

CDR3 in DNA: TGTGCCAGCAGCGGGGGGCCAGAGGGCAATGAGCAGTTCTTC. This encodes CASSGGPEGNEQFF. The J gene is TRBJ2-1, the V gene TRBV9; possible D gene TRBD1, 6 bases. Trimming took 3 bases from V and 6 from J, leaving 13 bases between them. CDR1 is SGDLS, CDR2 YYNGEE, per germline. The CDR3 has 14 amino acids.

The genes are TRBV30 and TRBJ1-3; TRBD1 might be the D (5 bases). CDR3 length: 12 residues. CDR1 and CDR2 (germline): GTSNPN, SVGIG (reference sequence). V lost 4 bases to trimming and J lost 3 bases, with 7 bases between them. In DNA form, the CDR3 reads TGTGCCTGGAACGGGGGTGGAAACACCATATATTTT. The encoded protein is CAWNGGGNTIYF.

The chain has TRBV4-1 and TRBJ2-1, with 16 bases matching TRBD2. Trimming took 2 bases from V and 9 from J; bases not matched to a gene: 10. Per the germline V gene, CDR1 is MGHRA and CDR2 is YSYEKL. The CDR3 is 18 residues long. This CDR3 is CASSQPPGLAGGQGEQFF. The CDR3 nucleotides are TGCGCCAGCAGCCAACCTCCGGGACTAGCGGGGGGGCAAGGTGAGCAGTTCTTC.

The chain employs TRBV5-6 and TRBJ2-1; possibly TRBD2 for D (6 bases). The germline V gene has CDR1 SGHDT and CDR2 YYEEEE. This CDR3 is built from 12 residues. Trimming stripped 1 base from V and 12 bases from J, with 11 bases between. CDR3 sequence: CASSLSWDSQFF. CDR3 sequence (DNA): TGTGCCAGCAGCTTGTCGTGGGACTCGCAGTTCTTC.

This chain uses TRBV5-1 with TRBJ2-3, with a tentative D call TRBD2 (6 bases). The CDR3 runs 15 residues. Trimming pared 0 bases from V and 0 bases from J, leaving 8 bases between. Per the germline V gene, CDR1 is SGHRS and CDR2 is YFSETQ. The CDR3 protein is CASSLAGTSTDTQYF. The CDR3 DNA follows: TGCGCCAGCAGCTTGGCCGGGACTAGCACAGATACGCAGTATTTT.

The chain combines TRBV5-6 with TRBJ2-1; maybe TRBD2 (6 bases). The V end lost 4 bases, the J end lost 7 bases, and 15 bases lay between the germline ends. In germline, CDR1 is SGHDT, CDR2 YYEEEE. The CDR3 consists of 14 residues. CDR3 sequence: CASSGRELWNEQFF. DNA of the CDR3: TGTGCCAGCAGCGGACGGGAGCTTTGGAATGAGCAGTTCTTC.

J is TRBJ2-5 and V is TRBV5-1; the D gene is possibly TRBD1 (6 bases). Germline-derived CDR1 and CDR2 are SGHRS and YFSETQ. Trimming took off 6 bases at V and 2 bases at J, with 14 bases between the two ends. This CDR3 has 14 amino acids. The CDR3, as DNA: TGCGCCAGCACTGAAAACACAGGGCAAGAGACCCAGTACTTC. Its protein product is CASTENTGQETQYF.

This chain joins TRBV7-8 and TRBJ1-2, with TRBD1 identical over 9 bases. The CDR3 is made up of 15 amino acids. Per the germline V gene, CDR1 is SGHVS and CDR2 is FQNEAQ. Losses at the gene ends were 1 base for V and 7 bases for J; bases not matched to a gene: 7. This CDR3 reads CASSLDRQGVGGYTF. CDR3 DNA: TGTGCCAGCAGCTTAGACCGACAGGGGGTGGGTGGCTACACCTTC.

V is TRBV27 and J is TRBJ1-4, with TRBD1 matching 8 bases. Germline values: CDR1 MNHEY, CDR2 SMNVEV (reference sequence). V lost 6 bases to trimming and J lost 4 bases; unmatched junction nucleotides: 16. The CDR3 length is 18 residues. CDR3 amino acids: CASSLRYRGFYDNEKLFF. The CDR3 DNA is TGTGCCAGCAGCCTTAGATACAGGGGGTTCTATGATAATGAAAAACTGTTTTTT.

This clone was detected only once. V gene TRBV29-1 combines with J gene TRBJ1-2, with a tentative D call TRBD1 (5 bases). The CDR3 loop spans 11 amino acids. V was pared by 6 bases and J by 8 bases, with 13 bases between. CDR1 is SQVTM and CDR2 is ANQGSEA in the germline V gene. CDR3 sequence reads: CSVEGFGGYTF. CDR3 bases: TGCAGCGTGGAGGGGTTCGGCGGCTACACCTTC.

The chain is built from TRBV5-1 and TRBJ1-1, with a weak D call TRBD1 (5 bases). This CDR3 is 12 amino acids long. Trimming pared 4 bases from V and 11 bases from J, leaving 15 bases between. Germline V gene lookup returns CDR1 SGHRS and CDR2 YFSETQ. This CDR3 is CASSHPGGTAFF. For the CDR3, the DNA is TGCGCCAGCAGCCACCCGGGGGGAACGGCTTTCTTT. The complete variable domain, with remaining parts taken from reference TRBV5-1 and TRBJ1-1, reads KAGVTQTPRYLIKTRGQQVTLSCSPISGHRSVSWYQQTPGQGLQFLFEYFSETQRNKGNFPGRFSGRQFSNSRSEMNVSTLELGDSALYLCASSHPGGTAFFGQGTRLTVV.

The V gene is TRBV5-3, the J gene TRBJ2-3; tentative D call: TRBD2 (7 bases). TRBV5-3 is placed among ORFs of uncertain function. This CDR3 spans 15 amino acids. Between the trimmed V and J ends, which lost 0 bases and 2 bases, there was a span of 10 bases. The CDR3 DNA follows: TGTGCCAGAAGCTTGGGCGGGGGCTACACAGATACGCAGTATTTT. This gives the protein CARSLGGGYTDTQYF.

This chain joins TRBV28 and TRBJ2-3, with a possible D match to TRBD2 (6 bases). CDR3 length: 14 amino acids. Deletions cut 3 bases from V and 13 bases from J, with 20 bases between. CDR1 and CDR2 (germline): MDHEN, SYDVKM. CDR3 DNA: TGTGCCAGCAGTTTGACCCAATGGGCGGGGTCGAAGTATTTT. Amino acid sequence: CASSLTQWAGSKYF.

The chain joins TRBV10-3 to TRBJ2-5; D possibly corresponds to TRBD1 (8 bases). With 2 bases removed from V and 5 bases from J, the gap between germline ends came to 15 bases. The germline V gene encodes CDR1 ENHRY and CDR2 SYGVKD. The CDR3 is 15 amino acids. CDR3 loop: CAISERTGRAETQYF. DNA of the CDR3: TGTGCCATCAGTGAGAGGACAGGGAGGGCGGAGACCCAGTACTTC.

This clone was observed once. V gene TRBV5-1 combines with J gene TRBJ1-6; possibly TRBD1 for D (6 bases). The V end lost 7 bases, the J end lost 6 bases, and 11 bases lay between the germline ends. CDR3 length: 13 amino acids. From germline, CDR1 is SGHRS and CDR2 YFSETQ. CDR3 coding DNA: TGCGCCAGCGGGCAGGGGATTAATTCACCCCTCCACTTT. Its translation is CASGQGINSPLHF.

V is TRBV7-6 and J is TRBJ2-1, with TRBD2 matching over 11 bases. With 3 bases clipped from V and 9 bases from J, the junction kept 7 bases outside the gene matches. This CDR3 comprises 15 residues. From germline, CDR1 is SGHVS and CDR2 FNYEAQ. The CDR3: CASSLASGRSAEQFF. The CDR3, as DNA: TGTGCCAGCAGCTTGGCTAGCGGGAGGTCGGCTGAGCAGTTCTTC.

The sample holds one count of this clone. J is TRBJ1-1 and V is TRBV5-1; no clear D. The CDR3 totals 14 residues. Trimming removed 1 base from V and 2 bases from J, with 9 bases in between. The germline gives CDR1 SGHRS, CDR2 YFSETQ. The CDR3 DNA reads TGCGCCAGCAGCTTGTACGGGGTTAACACTGAAGCTTTCTTT. Encoded protein: CASSLYGVNTEAFF.

This chain joins TRBV20-1 and TRBJ2-7, with unresolved D. CDR1 and CDR2 from the germline V gene are DFQATT and SNEGSKA (reference sequence). This CDR3 has 11 residues. The germline V and J ends were trimmed by 6 bases and 6 bases, with 12 bases remaining between them. This CDR3 reads CSAPLVGEQYF. CDR3 nucleotides: TGCAGTGCCCCGCTGGTCGGCGAGCAGTACTTC.

J is TRBJ1-5 and V is TRBV19; D is possibly TRBD1 (6 bases). The CDR3 contains 15 residues. V shed 0 bases and J shed 5 bases, with 11 bases lying between them. Germline V CDR1 and CDR2: LNHDA, SQIVND (reference sequence). The CDR3, as DNA: TGTGCCAGTAGTATAGAAGGGACACTTTATCAGCCCCAGCATTTT. It translates to CASSIEGTLYQPQHF. Combining the CDR3 with reference TRBV19 and TRBJ1-5 gives the whole variable domain DGGITQSPKYLFRKEGQNVTLSCEQNLNHDAMYWYRQDPGQGLRLIYYSQIVNDFQKGDIAEGYSVSREKKESFPLTVTSAQKNPTAFYLCASSIEGTLYQPQHFGDGTRLSIL.

The gene calls are TRBV27 and TRBJ2-2, with 8 bases matching TRBD2. Germline V gene data show CDR1 as MNHEY and CDR2 as SMNVEV (reference sequence). CDR3 length equals 16 residues. The ends lost 7 bases at V and 2 bases at J; junction bases unmatched: 9. The CDR3 spells CASTSGGAENTGELFF. CDR3 coding DNA: TGTGCCAGCACCTCCGGGGGGGCGGAAAACACCGGGGAGCTGTTTTTT.

The chain couples TRBV7-9 to TRBJ1-1; 8 bases agree with TRBD1. Germline CDR1 is SEHNR and CDR2 is FQNEAQ (reference sequence). Unmatched junction bases numbered 8, after V lost 5 bases and J lost 6 bases. This CDR3 is 14 amino acids long. The CDR3 is CASSETQGAAEAFF. CDR3 nucleotides: TGTGCCAGCAGCGAAACCCAGGGGGCGGCTGAAGCTTTCTTT.

This clone has just a few counts. V and J are TRBV4-3 and TRBJ2-1; 8 bases map to TRBD1. With 0 bases clipped from V and 9 bases from J, the junction kept 10 bases outside the gene matches. CDR3 length equals 16 residues. Germline-derived CDR1 and CDR2 are LGHNA and YSLEER. CDR3 amino acids: CASSQEPGGLVGEQFF. The DNA for the CDR3 is TGCGCCAGCAGCCAAGAGCCAGGGGGCTTGGTGGGTGAGCAGTTCTTC.

This chain joins TRBV7-3 and TRBJ2-1; 10 bases are a match to TRBD1. V gave up 4 bases and J gave up 5 bases; unmatched junction bases: 5. Germline CDR1 and CDR2: SGHTA and FQGTGA. The CDR3 runs 15 residues. The DNA for the CDR3 is TGTGCCAGCAGCTCGCCCGGGACAGGGGACAATGAGCAGTTCTTC. Translation: CASSSPGTGDNEQFF.

CDR3 loop: CASSHGQGARGYTF. Here the CDR3 DNA reads TGTGCCAGCAGTCACGGACAGGGGGCGCGTGGCTACACCTTC. The gene calls are TRBV11-2 and TRBJ1-2, with 11 bases identical to TRBD1. The CDR3 is made up of 14 amino acids. The J segment lost 7 bases and the V segment lost 6 bases, leaving 7 bases of the junction unmatched. Per germline, CDR1 SGHAT and CDR2 FQNNGV.

V gene TRBV9 combines with J gene TRBJ2-1; 7 bases match TRBD1. The CDR3 is 14 amino acids. CDR1 and CDR2 from the germline V gene are SGDLS and YYNGEE. The ends lost 0 bases at V and 4 bases at J; junction bases unmatched: 1. Here the CDR3 DNA reads TGTGCCAGCAGCGTAGGGGACAGATACAATGAGCAGTTCTTC. It is translated as CASSVGDRYNEQFF.

The chain uses TRBV9 and TRBJ2-3; 9 bases fit TRBD1. Germline CDR1 reads SGDLS; CDR2 reads YYNGEE. This CDR3 spans 15 amino acids. The V and J ends lost 3 bases and 5 bases, in that order; junction bases with no gene match: 7. In nucleotides, the CDR3 is TGTGCCAGCAGCGAAGGGACAGGGCGTGGAGATACGCAGTATTTT. Its protein product is CASSEGTGRGDTQYF.

The gene calls are TRBV6-5 and TRBJ1-5, with 7 bases identical to TRBD1. Germline V CDR1 and CDR2: MNHEY, SVGAGI. V shed 0 bases, J shed 7 bases, and the junction held 6 bases outside the gene matches. CDR3 length: 15 residues. The CDR3 coding sequence is TGTGCCAGCAGTTACTCCTCGACAGGGACCCAGCCCCAGCATTTT. It yields the protein CASSYSSTGTQPQHF.

This chain uses TRBV7-9 with TRBJ2-7; 7 bases match TRBD1. Germline V gives CDR1 SEHNR, CDR2 FQNEAQ (reference sequence). V gave up 4 bases and J gave up 2 bases; unmatched junction bases: 5. The CDR3 is 14 residues long. CDR3 sequence: CASSSRGNPYEQYF. The CDR3 nucleotides read TGTGCCAGCAGCTCCAGGGGGAATCCCTACGAGCAGTACTTC.